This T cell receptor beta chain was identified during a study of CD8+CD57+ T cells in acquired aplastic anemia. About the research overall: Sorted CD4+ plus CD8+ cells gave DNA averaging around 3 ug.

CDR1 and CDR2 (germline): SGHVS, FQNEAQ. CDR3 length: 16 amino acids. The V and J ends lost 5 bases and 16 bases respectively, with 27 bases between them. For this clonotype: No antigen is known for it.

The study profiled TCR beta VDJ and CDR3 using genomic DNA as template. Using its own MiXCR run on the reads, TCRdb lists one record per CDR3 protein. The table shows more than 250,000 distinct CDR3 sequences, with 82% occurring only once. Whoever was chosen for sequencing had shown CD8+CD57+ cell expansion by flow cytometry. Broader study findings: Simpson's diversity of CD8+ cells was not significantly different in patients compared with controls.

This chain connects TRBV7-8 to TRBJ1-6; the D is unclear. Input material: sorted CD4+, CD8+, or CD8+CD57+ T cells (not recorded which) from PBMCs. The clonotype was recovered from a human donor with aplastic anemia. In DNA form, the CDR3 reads TGTGCCAGCAGCGCAGCGAGAGGCTCCTATACTCCGTCTCTCCACTTT. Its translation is CASSAARGSYTPSLHF.